This T cell receptor beta chain was recovered during a study of T cell responses to AZD1222 COVID-19 vaccine. At the level of the study: Some second doses came at about 4 weeks and others at about 12 weeks; these were pooled.

V was clipped by 0 bases and J by 8 bases; unmatched bases: 9. CDR3 size: 16 residues. CDR1 is SGHVS and CDR2 is FNYEAQ in the germline V gene. Assay used: immunoSEQ multiplex PCR; TCRdb lists only in-frame clones, some missing. The sample contains roughly 120,000 clones, 91% of which appear only once. Details on this clone: Its specificity is not known.

General study results and limits: White British people made up most donors, females outnumbered males, and clonal diversity was possibly underestimated. Spike-specific TCR breadth and depth went up after people got two AZD1222 doses. All repertoire sampling was performed exclusively after the peak T cell response.

The source was peripheral blood, collected on day 0 of AZD1222 vaccination. This chain links TRBV7-6 with TRBJ1-4, with 7 bases identical to TRBD1. The clonotype originates from an adult in good health. CDR3 DNA sequence: TGTGCCAGCAGCTTAGCACCGACAGGGACGGGGGAAAAACTGTTTTTT. Residues: CASSLAPTGTGEKLFF.